This entry is about one T cell receptor beta chain. Germline-derived CDR1 and CDR2 are MNHEY and SVGAGI. CDR3 length: 12 residues. These data originate in a study of blood T cell repertoires in COVID-19. The protocol was immunoSEQ multiplex PCR, while the TCRdb copy is restricted to in-frame clones and leaves out a portion. The sample lists 240,000 or so clones, about four fifths occurring once. The sample taken for sequencing was peripheral blood. This TCR derives from a man aged 30-40 years who had recovered from COVID-19. The chain recombines TRBV6-5 with TRBJ1-1; D possibly corresponds to TRBD1 (5 bases). The DNA for the CDR3 is TGTTCCACTCGGAGGGGCTGGACTGAAGCTTTCTTT. Translated: CSTRRGWTEAFF.